This T cell receptor beta chain was captured in a study of response to subunit inactivated influenza vaccine. The V gene end was trimmed by 6 bases and the J gene end by 0 bases; junction bases not matched to a gene: 4. The CDR3 length is 14 residues. Each CDR3 protein is one row after TCRdb ran MiXCR on the RT-PCR reads. The table includes about 500,000 distinct CDR3 sequences, 10% to 15% detected once. Study-level points and caveats: Few new T cells, the authors suggested, are recruited by each seasonal influenza vaccination.

This clonotype was seen more than once but under ten times. What it binds is not known. The sequences come from PBMCs from blood, collected about 40 days after vaccination. The clonotype comes from a man aged 45 to 65 who received an inactivated influenza vaccine. The chain carries TRBV12-3 or TRBV12-4 and TRBJ2-7, with TRBD1 matching 8 bases. Here the CDR3 DNA reads TGTGCCAGCAGGGGGACAGGCGCCTCCTACGAGCAGTACTTC. Translated: CASRGTGASYEQYF.